One TCR beta chain is described in this entry. Its recognized antigen is unknown. No per-base quality is available; no much larger clone lies one base away. The data are from a study of cytomegalovirus exposure and HLA in healthy donors (dated 2017 in TCRdb). With respect to the entire study: An earlier analysis of approximately 640 of the donors reported approximately 300 Gb of sequence data and some 100 million unique TCR beta sequences from about 200 million T cells. An early release that covered about 640 HLA-typed donors contained approximately 300 gigabases of sequencing data and 85 million to 100 million unique TCR sequences. Of the 300 to 450 genotyped donors, 80% to 90% were placed in the genetic ancestry cluster associated with self-reported Caucasian donors. The study aimed to test whether signatures of past pathogen exposure could be identified by cataloging public T cell receptors. The study profiled the T cell repertoires of about 720 subjects by immunosequencing and related them to cytomegalovirus serostatus. A separate validation cohort of 100 to 150 different subjects was used in addition to the approximately 640-subject first cohort. The study combined high-throughput TCR immunosequencing, statistical association of individual TCRs with disease status, and machine learning to predict cytomegalovirus infection status. In a later analysis, previously published TCR beta repertoires from 550 to 700 donors were re-analyzed and high-resolution HLA genotyping was added so that TCR occurrence patterns could be studied. In the later analysis, no new phenotypic data were used to find candidate immune exposures; instead, reliance was placed on TCR beta sequences and their occurrence across donors. To decide whether each TCR beta V gene segment behaved as functional or pseudogenic, an earlier analysis of some 540 of the donors relied on high-throughput TCR beta sequencing. Alongside the repertoire data, information on donor age, sex, ethnicity and CMV serostatus was compiled. A later genetic analysis took genome-wide SNP genotypes for about three fifths of the roughly 670 donors and used that subset as a discovery cohort. All discovery cohort repertoires had been generated using a single sequencing platform. HLA typing included class I and class II loci at four-digit resolution. The number of typed donors differed by locus: about 620-640 for A, B, C, DRB1 and DQB1; approximately 530 for DQA1; 600 to 610 for DPA1; and 400 to 480 for DPB1. Five DR-DQ haplotypes were treated as single units for association and clustering because of strong linkage in the cohort. Among about 400 genotyped donors of the cohort, an average of around 220,000 unique TCR beta nucleotide sequences was sequenced per donor, of which about 19% were non-productive.

From V the trimming removes 3 bases and from J it removes 4 bases, while the gene matches leave 5 bases of the junction unaccounted for. From the cysteine up to the phenylalanine, the CDR3 has a length of 15 residues. Here the CDR3 DNA is all that survives: 45 bases in frame from base 1. CDR1 and CDR2, per the germline V gene (reference sequence), are LNHNV and YYDKDF. The cohort consisted of hundreds of healthy bone marrow donors. All cohort members were sampled while nominally healthy, although unrecorded immune exposures were likely present. The donor tested CMV seropositive, placing the donor among the 310 or so seropositive members of the cohort. Every donor gave a peripheral blood sample, and the peripheral blood mononuclear cells from that sample were used for TCR beta sequencing. The Qiagen DNeasy Blood Extraction Kit was used to extract genomic DNA from the blood cell samples. Library generation was performed with the immunoSEQ multiplex PCR assay. The multiplex PCR relied on a mix of 60 forward primers for TCR Vbeta segments and 13 reverse primers for TCR Jbeta segments. The CDR3 region of rearranged TCR beta genes was amplified from genomic DNA with a multiplex PCR assay. The amplified TCR beta libraries were sequenced on the Illumina HiSeq System as 87-base-pair reads. The original pipeline was this. In a later analysis, about 80 million unique TCR beta chains were counted across the roughly 700 repertoires, and about 9.9 million of these chains were shared by at least two donors. A nearest-neighbor algorithm error-corrected the raw reads and collapsed the reads into unique sequences, merging closely related sequences to remove PCR and sequencing errors. V, D and J gene segments were assigned by aligning CDR3 sequences to IMGT reference sequences. For a sequence to be retained, a match of at least six nucleotides was required to both a V gene segment and a J gene segment. A rearrangement was called productive if the CDR3 had no stop codons and remained in frame with V and J, and every other rearrangement was called non-productive. CDR3 was defined by IMGT convention, running from the second conserved V-encoded cysteine to the conserved J-encoded phenylalanine. Sequences without an unambiguous match to a single V gene segment were excluded from the earlier analysis of several hundred of the donors. In an earlier analysis of about 590 of the donors, a V segment was called functional when productive rearrangements were above 56.7%, and segregating when the standard deviation between donors exceeded 5%. A statistical classification framework was developed to diagnose cytomegalovirus status using the catalog of TCR beta chain sequences. In a later analysis, V and J genes were assigned by comparing TCR nucleotide sequences against IMGT/GENE-DB human TR gene sequences. The TCRdist pipeline was used in a later analysis to assign CDR3 sequences and most-parsimonious VDJ recombination scenarios. In a later analysis, each TCR beta chain was defined by its CDR3 amino acid sequence together with its V-gene family, and reads lacking a unique V-gene family were excluded. A later analysis removed 592 highly shared, low-generation-probability nucleotide sequences to deal with suspected cross-contamination and a sequencing artifact. In a later analysis, a clonal expansion index was calculated for each public chain from normalized within-repertoire ranks of inferred template counts. In a later analysis, generation probabilities were computed using a VDJ recombination model fitted to out-of-frame rearrangements, and the results were checked against IGoR. Hypergeometric tests were used in a later analysis to score TCR-TCR, TCR-HLA and TCR-CMV co-occurrence, with a repertoire-size bias correction applied to the TCR pairs. In a later analysis, false discovery rates were estimated by permuting HLA or CMV assignments 20 times. A later analysis grouped co-occurring TCRs with DBSCAN, adding TCRdist sequence similarity when clustering within HLA-allele-positive subsets. For co-occurrence clustering, repertoires with fewer than 30,000 or more than 120,000 public chains were excluded, along with several repertoires with anomalous nucleotide sharing. Imported from immuneACCESS, the table was reduced by TCRdb to in-frame sequences with V and J called. These copies leave out some clones; in studies compared against another copy, an unresolved V gene accounts for under half, and the cause of the remainder is not known. V and J calls plus clone size are reproduced from that table; the DNA served to infer D and trimming. In this sample the table shows around 120,000 clones, 70% to 80% of which occur a single time. Clones ranked in the top ten supply 2.7% of the sample.

Study-wide conclusions, independent of this receptor: The study listed approximately 160 TCR beta chains as associated with cytomegalovirus. In a later analysis, the rate of TCR association differed among HLA loci, with DRB1 alleles having the most associated TCRs and HLA-C alleles having the fewest. Most TCR sequences were seen in very few donors, while some public TCRs were found in many individuals. The sequencing pipeline was judged likely to have produced a cluster of highly shared sequence variants as a technical artifact. In a later genetic analysis, a missense DCLRE1C variant was associated with V-gene and J-gene trimming of TCR beta chains, and the association was replicated in an independent cohort. Cytomegalovirus status was reported to be diagnosed by the classifier with high specificity and sensitivity in both the original and validation cohorts. A later analysis found that most CMV-associated TCR beta chains appeared HLA-restricted, with HLA associations seemingly driven largely by CMV exposure. In a later analysis, HLA-associated TCR beta chains were found to be more clonally expanded and to have lower generation probabilities than equally common non-associated chains. In this cohort, only TCR beta chains were sequenced, and detectable features were limited by the absence of alpha or paired-chain data. A further reported finding was that TCR beta sequences accurately predicted the HLA-A and HLA-B alleles for most subjects in the first cohort. Because HLA typing was unavailable for some donors at each locus, only the typed subset was used in association tests. Broadly in line with IMGT annotations, most TCR beta V segments showed up in productive rearrangements about 87% or about 30% of the time in an earlier analysis of a few hundred of the donors. In a later genetic analysis, fewer N-insertions in productive TCRs were reported among donors in an Asian-associated ancestry cluster than the roughly 700-donor mean. Some IMGT-functional V segments, including TRBV6-2 and TRBV6-3, could not be distinguished by the 87-base-pair reads and were therefore excluded. Assigning TCR associations to individual alleles was difficult when HLA alleles, especially DR and DQ, strongly co-occurred. Roughly uniform sequencing depth across donors was assumed in presence/absence analyses, although this assumption may not hold. For the cohort, immune exposure information was limited to CMV serostatus. Linkage disequilibrium might explain the correlated functional status among segregating V segments, but an unknown experimental factor could not be ruled out. At a false discovery rate of 0.05, a later analysis linked 16,951 TCR beta sequences to specific HLA alleles. In vitro tests confirmed that a few of the cytomegalovirus-associated TCR beta chains recognize cytomegalovirus antigens. Because counts were too low, roughly 18 rarely observed V segments, including chromosome 9 orphons, were left out of the earlier analysis of several hundred of the donors. A later analysis reported that several top co-occurrence clusters appeared linked to parvovirus B19, influenza, CMV and Epstein-Barr virus. The authors suggested that the approach could potentially be extended to other disease states and immunological phenotypes.

The sample was PBMCs. The receptor was derived from a woman aged 35 to 49 in good health and CMV-seropositive. The receptor chain draws on TRBV15 and TRBJ1-4; 7 bases in between match TRBD1. The CDR3: CATSSDRAGNEKLFF. The DNA is TGTGCCACCAGCAGCGACAGGGCGGGTAATGAAAAACTGTTTTTT.